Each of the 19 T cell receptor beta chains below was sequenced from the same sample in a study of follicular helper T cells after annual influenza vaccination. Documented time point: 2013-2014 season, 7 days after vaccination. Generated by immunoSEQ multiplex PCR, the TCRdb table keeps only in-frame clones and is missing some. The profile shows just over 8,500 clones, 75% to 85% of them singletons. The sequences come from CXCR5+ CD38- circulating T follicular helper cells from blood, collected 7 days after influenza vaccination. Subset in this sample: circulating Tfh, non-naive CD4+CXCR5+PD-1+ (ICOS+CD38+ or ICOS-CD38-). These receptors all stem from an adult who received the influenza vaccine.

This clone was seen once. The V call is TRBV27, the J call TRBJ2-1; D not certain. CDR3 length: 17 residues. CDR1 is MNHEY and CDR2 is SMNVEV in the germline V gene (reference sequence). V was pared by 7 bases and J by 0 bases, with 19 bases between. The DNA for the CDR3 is TGTGCCAGCACATTATGGTCTGCGTCAAGCTCCTACAATGAGCAGTTCTTC. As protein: CASTLWSASSSYNEQFF.

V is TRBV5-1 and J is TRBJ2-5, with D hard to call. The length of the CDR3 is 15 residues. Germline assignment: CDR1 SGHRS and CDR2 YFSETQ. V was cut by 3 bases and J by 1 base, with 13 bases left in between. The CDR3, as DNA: TGCGCCAGCAGCTCTGTTTGGCAGCCCCAAGAGACCCAGTACTTC. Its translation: CASSSVWQPQETQYF.

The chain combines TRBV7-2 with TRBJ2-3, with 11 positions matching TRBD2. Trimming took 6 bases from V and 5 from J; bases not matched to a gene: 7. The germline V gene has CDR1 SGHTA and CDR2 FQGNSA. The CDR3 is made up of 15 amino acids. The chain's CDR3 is CASRPGTSGGDTQYF. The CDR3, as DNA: TGTGCCAGCAGGCCCGGGACTAGCGGTGGAGATACGCAGTATTTT.

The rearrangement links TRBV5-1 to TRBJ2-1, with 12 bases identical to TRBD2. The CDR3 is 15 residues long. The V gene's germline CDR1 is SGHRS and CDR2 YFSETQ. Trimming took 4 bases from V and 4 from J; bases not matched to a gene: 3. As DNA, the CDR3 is TGCGCCAGCAGCAGGACTAGCGGGACATACAATGAGCAGTTCTTC. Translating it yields CASSRTSGTYNEQFF.

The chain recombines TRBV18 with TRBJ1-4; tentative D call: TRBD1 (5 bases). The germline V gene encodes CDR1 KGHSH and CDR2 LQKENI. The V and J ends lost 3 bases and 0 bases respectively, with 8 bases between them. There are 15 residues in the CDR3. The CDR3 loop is CASSPGTTTNEKLFF. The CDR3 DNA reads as TGTGCCAGCTCACCCGGGACCACAACTAATGAAAAACTGTTTTTT.

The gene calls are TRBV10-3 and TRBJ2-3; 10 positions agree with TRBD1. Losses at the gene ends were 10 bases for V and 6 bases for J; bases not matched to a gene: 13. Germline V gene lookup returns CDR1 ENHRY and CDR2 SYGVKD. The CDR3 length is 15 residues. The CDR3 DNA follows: TGTGCCACTATAGGACAGGGGGTGCTCCCTGATACGCAGTATTTT. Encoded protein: CATIGQGVLPDTQYF.

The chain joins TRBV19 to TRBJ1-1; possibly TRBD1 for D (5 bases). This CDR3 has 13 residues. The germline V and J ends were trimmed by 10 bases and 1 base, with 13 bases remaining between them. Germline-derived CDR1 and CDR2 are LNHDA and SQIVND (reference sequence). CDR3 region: CATDRGENTEAFF. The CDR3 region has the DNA TGTGCCACAGACAGAGGGGAGAACACTGAAGCTTTCTTT.

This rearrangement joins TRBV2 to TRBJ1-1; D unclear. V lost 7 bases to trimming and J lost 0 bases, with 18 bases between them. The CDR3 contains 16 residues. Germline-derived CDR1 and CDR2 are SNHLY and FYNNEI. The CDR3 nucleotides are TGTGCCAGCAAGGGATCCAAGCTCCCCCTGAACACTGAAGCTTTCTTT. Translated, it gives CASKGSKLPLNTEAFF.

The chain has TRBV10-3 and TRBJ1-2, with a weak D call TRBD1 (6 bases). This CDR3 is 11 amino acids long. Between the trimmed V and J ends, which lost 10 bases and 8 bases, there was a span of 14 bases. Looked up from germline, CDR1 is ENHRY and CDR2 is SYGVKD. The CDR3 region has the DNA TGTGCCACCGAGGGGGTTGGCGGCTACACCTTC. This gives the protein CATEGVGGYTF.

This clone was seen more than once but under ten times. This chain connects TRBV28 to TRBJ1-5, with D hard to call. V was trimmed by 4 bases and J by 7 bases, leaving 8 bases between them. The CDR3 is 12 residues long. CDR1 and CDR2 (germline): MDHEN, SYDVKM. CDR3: CASSSSPQPQHF. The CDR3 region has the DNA TGTGCCAGCAGTTCTTCCCCCCAGCCCCAGCATTTT.

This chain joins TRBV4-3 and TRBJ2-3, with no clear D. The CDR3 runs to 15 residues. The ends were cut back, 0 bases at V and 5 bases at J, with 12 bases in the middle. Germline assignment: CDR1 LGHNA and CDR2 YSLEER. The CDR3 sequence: CASSQEARPKDTQYF. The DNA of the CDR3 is TGCGCCAGCAGCCAAGAGGCCCGGCCTAAAGATACGCAGTATTTT.

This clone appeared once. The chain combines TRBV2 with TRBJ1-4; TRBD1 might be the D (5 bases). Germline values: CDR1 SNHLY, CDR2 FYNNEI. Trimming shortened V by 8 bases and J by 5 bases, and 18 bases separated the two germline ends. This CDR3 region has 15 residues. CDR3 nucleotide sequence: TGTGCCAGCCTCGCGGGACGGAACGCAAATGAAAAACTGTTTTTT. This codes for CASLAGRNANEKLFF. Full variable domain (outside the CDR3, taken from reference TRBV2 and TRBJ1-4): EPEVTQTPSHQVTQMGQEVILRCVPISNHLYFYWYRQILGQKVEFLVSFYNNEISEKSEIFDDQFSVERPDGSNFTLKIRSTKLEDSAMYFCASLAGRNANEKLFFGSGTQLSVL.

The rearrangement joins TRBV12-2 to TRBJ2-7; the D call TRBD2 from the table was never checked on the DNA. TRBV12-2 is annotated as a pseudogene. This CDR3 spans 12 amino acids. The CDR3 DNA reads TGTGCAAGCGCGGGGGATATGGACGAGCAGTACTTC. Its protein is CASAGDMDEQYF.

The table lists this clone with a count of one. The CDR3 coding sequence is TGTGCCAGCAGCGACAGGTCTCGACAAAGTCGGGCCAACGTCCTGACTTTC. It is translated as CASSDRSRQSRANVLTF. The chain is built from TRBV11-3 and TRBJ2-6, with D possibly TRBD1 on 6 matching bases. CDR1 SGHNT and CDR2 YENEEA come from the germline V gene. This CDR3 has 17 amino acids. Trimming cost V 5 bases and J 5 bases, with 19 bases left between them.

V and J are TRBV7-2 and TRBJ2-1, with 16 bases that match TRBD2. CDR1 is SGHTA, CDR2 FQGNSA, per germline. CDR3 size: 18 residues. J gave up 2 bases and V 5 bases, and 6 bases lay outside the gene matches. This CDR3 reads CASSVTGTSGGAYNEQFF. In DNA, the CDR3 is TGTGCCAGCAGCGTCACCGGGACTAGCGGGGGGGCCTACAATGAGCAGTTCTTC.

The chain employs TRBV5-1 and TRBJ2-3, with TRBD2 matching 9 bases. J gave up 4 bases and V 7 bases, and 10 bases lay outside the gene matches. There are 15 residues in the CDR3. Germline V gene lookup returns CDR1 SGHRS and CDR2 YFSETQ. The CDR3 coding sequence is TGCGCCAGCCAGACTAGCGGAAAAACTCCAGATACGCAGTATTTT. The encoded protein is CASQTSGKTPDTQYF.

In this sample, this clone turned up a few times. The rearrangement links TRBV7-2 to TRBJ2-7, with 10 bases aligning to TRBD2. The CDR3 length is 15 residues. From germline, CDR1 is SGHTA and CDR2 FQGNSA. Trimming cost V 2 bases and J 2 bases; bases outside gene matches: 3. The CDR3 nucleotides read TGTGCCAGCAGCTTACTAGCGGGAGTGACCTACGAGCAGTACTTC. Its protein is CASSLLAGVTYEQYF.

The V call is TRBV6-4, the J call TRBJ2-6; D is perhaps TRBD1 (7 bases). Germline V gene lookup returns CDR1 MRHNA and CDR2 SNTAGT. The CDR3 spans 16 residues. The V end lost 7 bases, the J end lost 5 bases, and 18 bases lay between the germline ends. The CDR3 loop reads CASTDGGGVWANVLTF. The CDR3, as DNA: TGTGCCAGCACCGACGGAGGGGGCGTCTGGGCCAACGTCCTGACTTTC.

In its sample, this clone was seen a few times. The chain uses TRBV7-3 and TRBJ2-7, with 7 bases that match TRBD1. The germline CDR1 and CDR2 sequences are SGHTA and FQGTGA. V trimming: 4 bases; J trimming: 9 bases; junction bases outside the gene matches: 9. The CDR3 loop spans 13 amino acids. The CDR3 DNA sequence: TGTGCCAGCAGCTCTGGACAGGCCTCTGCGCAGTACTTC. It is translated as CASSSGQASAQYF.